Each of the 2 T cell receptor beta chains below was sequenced from the same sample in a study of blood T cell repertoires in COVID-19. Data came from immunoSEQ multiplex PCR; TCRdb stores just in-frame clones and leaves some out. The data show about 150,000 clones, around 79% seen once. Sequenced input: peripheral blood. Receptors were obtained from a man in his fifties or sixties with active or convalescent COVID-19.

The V and J genes are TRBV27 and TRBJ1-1; D is perhaps TRBD1 (5 bases). Germline CDR1 and CDR2: MNHEY and SMNVEV (reference sequence). V lost 8 bases to trimming and J lost 3 bases, with 13 bases between them. This CDR3 is 13 amino acids long. This CDR3 is CASGDLGDTEAFF. For the CDR3, the DNA is TGTGCCAGCGGGGACTTGGGGGACACTGAAGCTTTCTTT.

This clone was counted at least ten times. This sequence joins TRBV28 and TRBJ1-5; D unclear. This CDR3 has 18 amino acids. The germline V gene has CDR1 MDHEN and CDR2 SYDVKM. Trimming removed 2 bases from V and 0 bases from J, with 17 bases in between. CDR3 bases: TGTGCCAGCAGTTTACTAACACCAGGACTAAATAGCAATCAGCCCCAGCATTTT. This codes for CASSLLTPGLNSNQPQHF. Drawing the rest from reference TRBV28 and TRBJ1-5, the complete variable domain is DVKVTQSSRYLVKRTGEKVFLECVQDMDHENMFWYRQDPGLGLRLIYFSYDVKMKEKGDIPEGYSVSREKKERFSLILESASTNQTSMYLCASSLLTPGLNSNQPQHFGDGTRLSIL.